This is a list of T cell receptor beta chains from one sample in a study of long-term antiretroviral therapy in people with HIV. Repertoires were generated with immunoSEQ multiplex PCR, while TCRdb's copy carries only in-frame clones and drops some. The top ten hold 7% to 8% of the sample, which has about 22,000 clones, approximately 84% seen once. The sample was unsorted PBMCs, taken 1.8 years before starting antiretroviral therapy. The origin of the receptors is a woman in her 30s with HIV. The CDR3 runs from the conserved cysteine through the conserved F or W.

V: TRBV7-2
J: TRBJ1-5
CDR3: CASSLTGDQPQHF

V: TRBV7-2
J: TRBJ2-1
CDR3: CASSFRGTTDNEQFF

V: TRBV5-5
J: TRBJ1-1
CDR3: CASSLGGGFGEAFF

V: TRBV2
J: TRBJ2-1
CDR3: CASSGSRPAGNEQFF

V: TRBV27
J: TRBJ1-2
CDR3: CASSVNRQQDYGYTF

V: TRBV19
J: TRBJ2-1
CDR3: CASSIAALGGDEQFF

V: TRBV9
J: TRBJ1-2
CDR3: CASSAGQGEGGYTF

V: TRBV10-2
J: TRBJ2-7
CDR3: CASSGTRPYEQYF

V: TRBV5-1
J: TRBJ1-2
CDR3: CASSYSDGDYGYTF

V: TRBV9
J: TRBJ2-2
CDR3: CASSVRGLGPGELFF

V: TRBV12-5
J: TRBJ1-1
CDR3: CASGYQRVIDTEAFF

V: TRBV6-5
J: TRBJ1-5
CDR3: CASRPVGTAQPQHF